This T cell receptor (beta chain) was retrieved from a study of beta chain features in type 1 diabetes. The CDR3 covers 13 residues. Germline assignment: CDR1 SGHRS and CDR2 YFSETQ. V was trimmed by 2 bases and J by 4 bases, leaving 9 bases between them. The authors obtained over 98% purity in all sorted populations. Remarks on this clone: What it binds is unknown.

Of the isolated RNA, all was reverse transcribed, and so the sequenced material was expressed TCRB transcripts. Assay: immunoSEQ multiplex PCR; the TCRdb copy retains only in-frame clones and omits some. The repertoire holds about half a million clones, with approximately 28% as singletons. Study results and caveats: More deletions and fewer insertions at VDJ junctions were seen in type 1 diabetes patients.

V gene TRBV5-1 combines with J gene TRBJ2-5; D may be TRBD1 or TRBD2 (5 bases each). The source is a man aged 18 to 29 in good health. The specimen was naive CD4+ T cells from blood. The CDR3 DNA is TGCGCCAGCAGCTTCACAGGAGGAGAGACCCAGTACTTC. Its translation is CASSFTGGETQYF. The complete variable domain, with remaining parts taken from reference TRBV5-1 and TRBJ2-5, reads KAGVTQTPRYLIKTRGQQVTLSCSPISGHRSVSWYQQTPGQGLQFLFEYFSETQRNKGNFPGRFSGRQFSNSRSEMNVSTLELGDSALYLCASSFTGGETQYFGPGTRLLVL.